The rows below give T cell receptor beta chains drawn from one sample of a study of blood T cell repertoires in COVID-19. The data were produced by immunoSEQ multiplex PCR, yet TCRdb's version contains in-frame clones alone and is incomplete. The sample holds 130,000 to 150,000 clones, about 90% seen once. The sequenced sample was peripheral blood. The source is a woman between 50 and 59 years old with acute or convalescent COVID-19. Each CDR3 is given with its conserved first and last residue. Each record gives: D gene, J gene, V gene, clone size, CDR3 protein, CDR3 DNA. D genes are given only for firm matches. Some rows have no size entry. The others give once, few or many, or a class for an expanded clone.

TRBD2 TRBJ2-7 TRBV7-6 NA CASSPRSGTTSYEQYF TGTGCCAGCAGCCCTAGAAGCGGGACTACCTCCTACGAGCAGTACTTC
NA TRBJ1-4 TRBV27 NA CASSWGDGRTNEKLFF TGTGCCAGCAGTTGGGGGGACGGGAGAACTAATGAAAAACTGTTTTTT
NA TRBJ2-5 TRBV19 NA CASSSRRGRVQETQYF TGTGCCAGTAGTTCCCGGAGGGGGAGGGTCCAAGAGACCCAGTACTTC
NA TRBJ1-1 TRBV4-2 NA CASSQEGSENTEAFF TGTGCCAGCAGCCAAGAGGGGAGTGAGAACACTGAAGCTTTCTTT
NA TRBJ1-5 TRBV5-5 NA CASSLERSSNQPQHF TGTGCCAGCAGCTTGGAGAGATCTAGCAATCAGCCCCAGCATTTT
TRBD2 TRBJ2-3 TRBV30 NA CAWSGLTSGGTDTQYF TGTGCCTGGAGTGGACTCACTAGCGGGGGCACAGATACGCAGTATTTT
NA TRBJ1-4 TRBV5-1 NA CASSLAGATNEKLFF TGCGCCAGCAGCTTGGCGGGGGCAACTAATGAAAAACTGTTTTTT
TRBD1 TRBJ1-6 TRBV6-5 NA CASSYRTGANNSPLHF TGTGCCAGCAGTTATAGGACAGGGGCTAATAATTCACCCCTCCACTTT
NA TRBJ2-7 TRBV18 NA CASSSGLLTYEQYF TGTGCCAGCTCGTCGGGACTCCTAACCTACGAGCAGTACTTC
NA TRBJ2-7 TRBV11-3 NA CASSLGAGTYEQYF TGTGCCAGCAGCTTAGGAGCAGGAACCTACGAGCAGTACTTC
TRBD1 TRBJ2-2 TRBV4-2 NA CASSRGQGANTGELFF TGTGCCAGCAGCCGGGGACAGGGCGCGAACACCGGGGAGCTGTTTTTT
NA TRBJ2-7 TRBV27 NA CASSFGAGWYEQYF TGTGCCAGCAGTTTTGGGGCAGGGTGGTACGAGCAGTACTTC
NA TRBJ1-1 TRBV2 NA CASTRSGGYGEAFF TGTGCCAGCACCCGATCCGGGGGGTACGGTGAAGCTTTCTTT
NA TRBJ1-1 TRBV12-3/TRBV12-4 NA CASLRGANTEAFF TGTGCCAGCCTCCGGGGGGCGAACACTGAAGCTTTCTTT
TRBD2 TRBJ2-5 TRBV2 NA CASSGLAGVQETQYF TGTGCCAGCAGCGGGCTAGCGGGTGTACAAGAGACCCAGTACTTC
TRBD1 TRBJ1-4 TRBV5-4 NA CASSLRGQGNEKLFF TGTGCCAGCAGCTTGAGGGGGCAAGGGAATGAAAAACTGTTTTTT
TRBD1 TRBJ1-6 TRBV5-4 once CASSEDRDSPLHF TGTGCCAGCAGCGAGGACAGGGATTCACCCCTCCACTTT
NA TRBJ2-7 TRBV6-4 few CASSDNGRAYEQYF TGTGCCAGCAGTGACAATGGCAGGGCGTACGAGCAGTACTTC
TRBD2 TRBJ2-1 TRBV7-8 once CASSSYRTSGNEQFF TGTGCCAGCAGCTCCTACCGGACTAGCGGCAATGAGCAGTTCTTC
TRBD1 TRBJ2-7 TRBV12-3/TRBV12-4 NA CASSPRQGGEQYF TGTGCCAGCAGTCCCCGACAGGGCGGAGAGCAGTACTTC
NA TRBJ2-7 TRBV18 NA CASSPQNSGSYEQYF TGTGCCAGCTCACCACAGAATAGCGGCTCCTACGAGCAGTACTTC
TRBD2 TRBJ2-7 TRBV2 NA CASSEQVLAGDEQYF TGTGCCAGCAGTGAACAGGTGCTAGCGGGTGACGAGCAGTACTTC
NA TRBJ1-2 TRBV9 NA CASSASPESYGYTF TGTGCCAGCAGCGCATCGCCGGAGAGCTATGGCTACACCTTC
NA TRBJ1-1 TRBV3-1/TRBV3-2 NA CASSQLGGETEAFF TGTGCCAGCAGCCAATTGGGGGGAGAGACTGAAGCTTTCTTT
NA TRBJ1-2 TRBV9 NA CASSGSGNYGYTF TGTGCCAGCAGCGGTAGCGGCAACTATGGCTACACCTTC
TRBD1 TRBJ1-2 TRBV6-6 NA CASSGSGQGRFHPKVTF TGTGCCAGCAGTGGATCGGGACAGGGGAGGTTCCACCCAAAAGTTACCTTC
TRBD1 TRBJ2-7 TRBV5-6 NA CASSWTGDIYEQYF TGTGCCAGCAGCTGGACAGGGGACATTTACGAGCAGTACTTC
NA TRBJ1-2 TRBV21-1 NA CASTTTVNPGNPRTANYGYTF TGTGCCAGCACCACAACCGTGAACCCCGGGAACCCCAGGACAGCTAACTATGGCTACACCTTC
NA TRBJ2-7 TRBV20-1 NA CSASTGSSYEQYF TGCAGTGCTAGTACAGGGAGCTCCTACGAGCAGTACTTC
NA TRBJ1-6 TRBV9 once CASSPTEGNSPLHF TGTGCCAGCAGCCCCACGGAGGGTAATTCACCCCTCCACTTT
TRBD2 TRBJ2-1 TRBV9 NA CASSVRHTSGGASYNEQFF TGTGCCAGCAGCGTACGCCATACTAGCGGGGGGGCGTCCTACAATGAGCAGTTCTTC
NA TRBJ2-1 TRBV19 NA CASTKRVNFNEQFF TGTGCCAGTACAAAGCGGGTTAATTTTAATGAGCAGTTCTTC
NA TRBJ1-6 TRBV11-2 NA CASSEDSPSPLHF TGTGCCAGCAGTGAGGACAGCCCCTCACCCCTCCACTTT
TRBD1 TRBJ1-2 TRBV10-1 NA CASSAGTGLYGYTF TGCGCCAGCAGCGCCGGGACAGGCCTCTATGGCTACACCTTC
TRBD1 TRBJ2-7 TRBV24-1 NA CATSSGQGYHEQYF TGTGCCACCAGTTCGGGACAGGGGTACCACGAGCAGTACTTC
TRBD2 TRBJ2-2 TRBV19 NA CASSISPPSGALSGELFF TGTGCCAGTAGTATTAGCCCCCCTAGCGGGGCGCTTAGCGGGGAGCTGTTTTTT
NA TRBJ2-7 TRBV12-5 few CASGPGGDTYEQYF TGTGCTAGTGGTCCGGGTGGGGACACCTACGAGCAGTACTTC
TRBD2 TRBJ2-1 TRBV4-1 NA CASSLLTSGTYNEQFF TGCGCCAGCAGCCTACTGACTAGCGGGACCTACAATGAGCAGTTCTTC
NA TRBJ2-1 TRBV28 NA CASSPTGRGSYNEQFF TGTGCCAGCAGTCCGACCGGGCGGGGCTCCTACAATGAGCAGTTCTTC
NA TRBJ1-1 TRBV27 NA CASSLFGGPSTEAFF TGTGCCAGCAGTTTATTCGGGGGGCCTTCCACTGAAGCTTTCTTT
NA TRBJ1-4 TRBV7-6 NA CASSSLYAGATNEKLFF TGTGCCAGCAGCTCCCTTTACGCGGGCGCAACTAATGAAAAACTGTTTTTT
NA TRBJ1-4 TRBV28 NA CASRVSTNEKLFF TGTGCCAGCCGAGTTTCAACTAATGAAAAACTGTTTTTT
NA TRBJ1-2 TRBV18 NA CASSPPTLPAHF TGTGCCAGCTCACCCCCAACACTACCAGCTCACTTC
NA TRBJ2-1 TRBV3-1/TRBV3-2 NA CASSHDRTHEQFF TGTGCCAGCAGCCACGACAGGACCCATGAGCAGTTCTTC
TRBD1 TRBJ1-1 TRBV19 NA CASSLPDRGITEAFF TGTGCCAGTAGTCTCCCGGACAGGGGTATCACTGAAGCTTTCTTT
NA TRBJ1-1 TRBV27 NA CASSPNIRRMNTEAFF TGTGCCAGCAGTCCGAATATAAGGAGAATGAACACTGAAGCTTTCTTT
NA TRBJ1-3 TRBV3-1/TRBV3-2 NA CASSFEGNTIYF TGTGCCAGCAGCTTCGAGGGAAACACCATATATTTT
TRBD2 TRBJ2-1 TRBV6-5 NA CASSDSSGSYNEQFF TGTGCCAGCAGCGACTCTAGCGGATCCTACAATGAGCAGTTCTTC
TRBD2 TRBJ2-5 TRBV4-2 NA CASSQEGGGIQETQYF TGTGCCAGCAGCCAAGAGGGGGGAGGGATCCAAGAGACCCAGTACTTC
TRBD1 TRBJ2-1 TRBV13 NA CASSLQGVLSYNEQFF TGTGCCAGCAGCCTACAGGGGGTACTCTCCTACAATGAGCAGTTCTTC
NA TRBJ1-2 TRBV12-5 NA CASGLGGGGYTF TGTGCTAGTGGTTTGGGGGGCGGCGGCTACACCTTC
NA TRBJ2-1 TRBV11-3 NA CASSLETLGGEQFF TGTGCCAGCAGCTTAGAGACCCTAGGCGGTGAGCAGTTCTTC